These 14 T cell receptor beta chains came from one sample sequenced in a study of T cell responses to AZD1222 COVID-19 vaccine. TCRdb's copy holds only in-frame clones and misses some; the assay was immunoSEQ multiplex PCR. In the table there are some 130,000 clones, 70% to 90% of which are singletons. The input for sequencing was peripheral blood, taken on day 0 of AZD1222 vaccination. The receptors were sampled from an adult in good health.

The V gene is TRBV20-1, the J gene TRBJ2-5; 10 nucleotides agree with TRBD1. From germline, CDR1 is DFQATT and CDR2 SNEGSKA (reference sequence). The CDR3 spans 15 residues. After removal of 3 bases from V and 2 bases from J, the junction contained 6 bases not matched to a gene. The CDR3 DNA sequence: TGCAGTGCTAGTCCGGGACAGGGGTTACAAGAGACCCAGTACTTC. Its protein is CSASPGQGLQETQYF.

The V gene is TRBV19, the J gene TRBJ1-5; the D is unclear. This CDR3 has 15 amino acids. CDR1 and CDR2 (germline): LNHDA, SQIVND (reference sequence). Trimming shortened V by 6 bases and J by 8 bases, and 20 bases separated the two germline ends. The CDR3: CASRERGGRSEPQHF. The CDR3 coding sequence is TGTGCCAGTAGGGAAAGAGGCGGACGCTCAGAGCCCCAGCATTTT.

The chain uses TRBV18 and TRBJ1-5; no reliable D call. This CDR3 is 15 amino acids long. The germline V gene encodes CDR1 KGHSH and CDR2 LQKENI. The V gene lost 3 bases and the J gene lost 2 bases, with 11 bases spanning the gap. Here the CDR3 DNA reads TGTGCCAGCTCACCGTTCGGCACAGGCAATCAGCCCCAGCATTTT. It is translated as CASSPFGTGNQPQHF. Using reference TRBV18 and TRBJ1-5 for the parts outside the CDR3, the full variable domain is NAGVMQNPRHLVRRRGQEARLRCSPMKGHSHVYWYRQLPEEGLKFMVYLQKENIIDESGMPKERFSAEFPKEGPSILRIQQVVRGDSAAYFCASSPFGTGNQPQHFGDGTRLSIL.

The chain recombines TRBV7-2 with TRBJ1-3; D might be TRBD1 (5 bases). This CDR3 comprises 16 residues. Germline CDR1 is SGHTA and CDR2 is FQGNSA. Trimming shortened V by 4 bases and J by 3 bases, and 16 bases separated the two germline ends. The CDR3 region has the DNA TGTGCCAGCAGCTCGACAGCGGAGGTCATTGGAAACACCATATATTTT. Protein product: CASSSTAEVIGNTIYF.

The chain employs TRBV6-2 or TRBV6-3 and TRBJ2-5, with TRBD2 matching 10 bases. The CDR3 has 15 amino acids. CDR1 and CDR2 from the germline V gene are MNHEY and SVGEGT. Trimming at V came to 3 bases and at J to 5 bases, leaving 6 bases not matched to a gene. CDR3 residues: CASSYSGGRAETQYF. The CDR3 nucleotides are TGTGCCAGCAGTTATAGCGGGGGGAGAGCCGAGACCCAGTACTTC.

J is TRBJ2-2 and V is TRBV4-2; D gene unclear. V was trimmed by 6 bases and J by 8 bases, leaving 7 bases between them. The CDR3 is 11 residues long. Germline CDR1 LGHNA, CDR2 YNFKEQ. CDR3 sequence: CASRFGGELFF. CDR3 sequence (DNA): TGTGCCAGCAGGTTCGGGGGGGAGCTGTTTTTT.

The chain combines TRBV6-4 with TRBJ2-1, with 11 positions matching TRBD1. V was clipped by 2 bases and J by 9 bases; unmatched bases: 3. CDR1 and CDR2 (germline): MRHNA, SNTAGT. CDR3 length equals 14 residues. CDR3 bases: TGTGCCAGCAGTGACGGACAGGGGGCTAGTGAGCAGTTCTTC. Amino acids: CASSDGQGASEQFF.

The chain employs TRBV29-1 and TRBJ2-3; TRBD2 aligns across 9 bases. Germline loops: CDR1 SQVTM, CDR2 ANQGSEA. After removal of 4 bases from V and 4 bases from J, the junction contained 6 bases not matched to a gene. This CDR3 region has 14 residues. CDR3 sequence reads: CSVGRGGASDTQYF. The CDR3 DNA reads as TGCAGCGTTGGGCGCGGGGGGGCTTCAGATACGCAGTATTTT.

This clone was seen a handful of times. The J gene is TRBJ1-5, the V gene TRBV19, with TRBD1 identical over 7 bases. Germline-derived CDR1 and CDR2 are LNHDA and SQIVND (reference sequence). This CDR3 has 15 residues. V was pared by 7 bases and J by 0 bases, with 6 bases of the junction left unmatched. The CDR3 nucleotides are TGTGCCAGTACCTCGACAGGGCTTAGCAATCAGCCCCAGCATTTT. This encodes CASTSTGLSNQPQHF.

The chain carries TRBV5-4 and TRBJ1-1; 11 bases agree with TRBD1. After removal of 0 bases from V and 0 bases from J, the junction contained 4 bases not matched to a gene. Germline assignment: CDR1 SGHNT and CDR2 YYREEE (reference sequence). The CDR3 length is 17 residues. CDR3 nucleotide sequence: TGTGCCAGCAGCTTGGCTCGGACAGGGGGCTTGAACACTGAAGCTTTCTTT. This encodes CASSLARTGGLNTEAFF.

V gene TRBV19 combines with J gene TRBJ1-1, with no clear D. Trimming left V 10 bases short and J 1 base short, with 7 bases between. Per germline, CDR1 LNHDA and CDR2 SQIVND (reference sequence). This CDR3 comprises 11 residues. The CDR3 DNA reads as TGTGCCACCGCCGGGAACACTGAAGCTTTCTTT. Its protein product is CATAGNTEAFF.

V is TRBV11-2 and J is TRBJ1-1, with TRBD1 matching 8 bases. J was trimmed by 0 bases and V by 0 bases; bases with no gene match: 6. Germline V lookup: CDR1 SGHAT, CDR2 FQNNGV. This CDR3 contains 17 residues. The CDR3 loop reads CASSLEPGQGMNTEAFF. The DNA of the CDR3 is TGTGCCAGCAGCTTAGAGCCCGGACAGGGAATGAACACTGAAGCTTTCTTT. Variable domain in full (rest from reference TRBV11-2 and TRBJ1-1): EAGVAQSPRYKIIEKRQSVAFWCNPISGHATLYWYQQILGQGPKLLIQFQNNGVVDDSQLPKDRFSAERLKGVDSTLKIQPAKLEDSAVYLCASSLEPGQGMNTEAFFGQGTRLTVV.

This chain links TRBV3-1 (or the pseudogene TRBV3-2) with TRBJ1-5; D not certain. CDR3 size: 15 residues. V lost 1 base and J lost 2, with 9 bases in between. The V gene's germline CDR1 is LGHDT and CDR2 YNNKEL (reference sequence). The CDR3, as DNA: TGTGCCAGCAGCCAAGCGGGTGGAGGCAATCAGCCCCAGCATTTT. It is translated as CASSQAGGGNQPQHF.

The rearrangement links TRBV29-1 to TRBJ2-1; D uncertain. V lost 7 bases, J lost 5 bases, and 6 bases lay in between. Germline assignment: CDR1 SQVTM and CDR2 ANQGSEA. The CDR3 sequence is 10 residues long. The CDR3 region is CSAANNEQFF. The DNA of the CDR3 is TGCAGCGCTGCGAACAATGAGCAGTTCTTC.